Following are 25 T cell receptor beta chains from one sample sequenced in a study of blood T cell repertoires in COVID-19. Data came from immunoSEQ multiplex PCR; TCRdb stores just in-frame clones and leaves some out. This repertoire shows over 60,000 clones, roughly 79% found once; its top ten account for around 32%. Material for sequencing was peripheral blood. The receptors originated from a human donor in a cohort sampled during active COVID-19.

This chain connects TRBV3-1 (or the pseudogene TRBV3-2) to TRBJ2-7, with 9 bases that match TRBD2. In germline, CDR1 is LGHDT, CDR2 YNNKEL (reference sequence). Germline trimming cut 3 bases from V and 3 bases from J; bases unmatched to any gene: 6. The CDR3 runs to 15 residues. CDR3 DNA: TGTGCCAGCAGCCAGGGAAGCGGGGGGTACTACGAGCAGTACTTC. Translation gives CASSQGSGGYYEQYF.

The rearrangement uses TRBV29-1 and TRBJ2-7, with TRBD1 matching over 8 bases. The CDR3 runs to 15 residues. Trimming took 6 bases from V and 5 from J; bases not matched to a gene: 15. Germline loops: CDR1 SQVTM, CDR2 ANQGSEA. Here the CDR3 reads CSVLMDRVKFDEQYF. CDR3 bases: TGCAGCGTGTTGATGGACAGGGTGAAATTCGACGAGCAGTACTTC.

This rearrangement joins TRBV5-8 to TRBJ1-5, with 7 nucleotides matching TRBD1. This CDR3 has 15 amino acids. From germline, CDR1 is SGHTS and CDR2 YDEGEE. The V gene end was trimmed by 1 base and the J gene end by 4 bases; junction bases not matched to a gene: 5. CDR3 region: CASSLQGQPNQPQHF. CDR3 nucleotides: TGTGCCAGCAGCTTGCAGGGACAGCCTAATCAGCCCCAGCATTTT.

V is TRBV6-2 or TRBV6-3 and J is TRBJ2-5; maybe TRBD1 (6 bases). The germline gives CDR1 MNHEY, CDR2 SVGEGT. Deletions cut 4 bases from V and 0 bases from J, with 12 bases between. CDR3 size: 15 residues. The CDR3 nucleotides are TGTGCCAGCAGTTCCGGACAGATAAACCAAGAGACCCAGTACTTC. This translates into CASSSGQINQETQYF.

As regards this clone: A clone one base away is much larger, so this may be a read error. The same CDR3 also results from other DNA sequences found in this sample. The V gene is TRBV5-4, the J gene TRBJ2-2, with D possibly matching TRBD1 (6 bases). The germline V and J ends were trimmed by 4 bases and 6 bases, with 13 bases remaining between them. The CDR3 covers 14 residues. Looked up from germline, CDR1 is SGHNT and CDR2 is YYREEE (reference sequence). The CDR3 loop is CASSPLQGAGELFF. Here the CDR3 DNA reads TGTGCCAGCAGCCCGCTACAGGGAGCCGGGGAGCTGTTTTTT.

V gene TRBV28 combines with J gene TRBJ2-1; D might be TRBD2 (5 bases). CDR1 and CDR2 from the germline V gene are MDHEN and SYDVKM. V dropped 6 bases and J dropped 1 base, with 7 bases sitting between them. The CDR3 has 13 amino acids. CDR3 DNA: TGTGCCAGCAGCGGGGAATCCTACAATGAGCAGTTCTTC. Its translation: CASSGESYNEQFF.

V and J are TRBV18 and TRBJ1-2; 9 positions agree with TRBD1. Trimming took 2 bases from V and 6 from J; bases not matched to a gene: 4. CDR3 size: 14 residues. Germline values: CDR1 KGHSH, CDR2 LQKENI. The CDR3 DNA is TGTGCCAGCTCACCAGTACGGACAGGGGATGGCTACACCTTC. Translating it yields CASSPVRTGDGYTF.

In its sample, this clone was seen once. The gene calls are TRBV5-4 and TRBJ1-2; D may be TRBD1 (6 bases). V was trimmed by 1 base and J by 9 bases, leaving 13 bases between them. This CDR3 is 13 amino acids long. Per the germline V gene, CDR1 is SGHNT and CDR2 is YYREEE (reference sequence). CDR3 residues: CASSLSQGRSYTF. CDR3 bases: TGTGCCAGCAGCTTGTCGCAGGGGCGAAGCTACACCTTC.

The chain uses TRBV13 and TRBJ2-1; possibly TRBD1 for D (6 bases). V gave up 7 bases and J gave up 4 bases, with 11 bases separating them. Germline values: CDR1 PRHDT, CDR2 FYEKMQ (reference sequence). The CDR3 is 13 amino acids. In DNA, the CDR3 is TGTGCCAGCACGGCAGGGGTTTACAATGAGCAGTTCTTC. It translates to CASTAGVYNEQFF.

The chain joins TRBV19 to TRBJ2-6; 16 bases are a match to TRBD2. V lost 6 bases and J lost 1; bases outside the gene matches: 3. The V gene's germline CDR1 is LNHDA and CDR2 SQIVND (reference sequence). CDR3 length equals 18 residues. Here the CDR3 reads CASRGTSGRASGANVLTF. The CDR3, as DNA: TGTGCCAGTAGAGGGACTAGCGGGAGGGCATCTGGGGCCAACGTCCTGACTTTC.

The J gene is TRBJ2-1, the V gene TRBV5-6, with a possible D match to TRBD2 (5 bases). This CDR3 region has 14 residues. The V end was cut by 4 bases, the J end by 7 bases, with 15 bases between. Germline V gives CDR1 SGHDT, CDR2 YYEEEE. CDR3 coding DNA: TGTGCCAGCAGCCCCCCGGCGGGCGCTAATGAGCAGTTCTTC. Amino acids: CASSPPAGANEQFF.

This clone has just a few counts. The J gene is TRBJ1-2, the V gene TRBV7-9; D remains ambiguous. This CDR3 is built from 14 residues. V was shortened by 4 bases and J by 5 bases, with 14 bases between the two germline ends. The V gene's germline CDR1 is SEHNR and CDR2 FQNEAQ (reference sequence). CDR3 DNA sequence: TGTGCCAGCAGCTCCCCTGCGGGCAGTTATGGCTACACCTTC. This sequence encodes CASSSPAGSYGYTF. The variable domain in full, completed from reference TRBV7-9 and TRBJ1-2, reads DTGVSQNPRHKITKRGQNVTFRCDPISEHNRLYWYRQTLGQGPEFLTYFQNEAQLEKSRLLSDRFSAERPKGSFSTLEIQRTEQGDSAMYLCASSSPAGSYGYTFGSGTRLTVV.

The gene calls are TRBV5-1 and TRBJ2-5; 16 nucleotides line up with TRBD2. CDR1 is SGHRS and CDR2 is YFSETQ in the germline V gene. With 7 bases clipped from V and 4 bases from J, the junction kept 4 bases outside the gene matches. This CDR3 has 15 residues. CDR3 protein: CASWGLAGGSETQYF. Written as DNA, the CDR3 is TGCGCCAGCTGGGGACTAGCGGGAGGGTCAGAGACCCAGTACTTC.

V and J are TRBV29-1 and TRBJ1-2; possibly TRBD1 for D (5 bases). This CDR3 has 14 amino acids. Germline CDR1 and CDR2: SQVTM and ANQGSEA. V was trimmed by 4 bases and J by 3 bases, leaving 15 bases between them. The CDR3: CSVVGRSGDYGYTF. CDR3 DNA sequence: TGCAGCGTTGTGGGACGGTCGGGGGACTATGGCTACACCTTC.

The chain combines TRBV4-1 with TRBJ1-2, with 7 bases that match TRBD1. Losses at the gene ends were 2 bases for V and 8 bases for J; bases not matched to a gene: 5. There are 13 residues in the CDR3. CDR1 is MGHRA and CDR2 is YSYEKL in the germline V gene. In nucleotides, the CDR3 is TGCGCCAGCAGCCAACAGACAGGGTACGGCTACACCTTC. Translating gives CASSQQTGYGYTF.

The V call is TRBV7-2, the J call TRBJ2-5; D gene uncertain. The V end was cut by 5 bases, the J end by 2 bases, with 6 bases between. The V gene's germline CDR1 is SGHTA and CDR2 FQGNSA. CDR3 size: 12 residues. CDR3 sequence: CASSPFQETQYF. The CDR3 DNA sequence: TGTGCCAGCAGCCCTTTTCAAGAGACCCAGTACTTC.

The chain employs TRBV6-2 or TRBV6-3 and TRBJ2-5; 10 nucleotides agree with TRBD2. Germline CDR1 reads MNHEY; CDR2 reads SVGEGT. This CDR3 region has 16 residues. Unmatched junction bases numbered 10, after V lost 2 bases and J lost 7 bases. CDR3 in DNA: TGTGCCAGCAGTTACGTCCCTAGCGGGGGACTGGTGACCCAGTACTTC. Its protein is CASSYVPSGGLVTQYF.

The V gene is TRBV6-6, the J gene TRBJ1-1; a weak D match, TRBD1 (5 bases). This CDR3 is 14 amino acids long. Germline V gives CDR1 MNHNY, CDR2 SVGAGI (reference sequence). V lost 2 bases, J lost 5 bases, and 12 bases lay in between. The CDR3 nucleotides are TGTGCCAGCAGTTACGCCAGGGAGGGAACTGAAGCTTTCTTT. This translates into CASSYAREGTEAFF.

The chain employs TRBV5-1 and TRBJ1-2, with 10 nucleotides matching TRBD1. Trimming took 4 bases from V and 14 from J; bases not matched to a gene: 8. CDR3 length: 12 residues. Germline CDR1 reads SGHRS; CDR2 reads YFSETQ. CDR3 sequence: CASSEGQGSWTF. CDR3 bases: TGCGCCAGCAGCGAGGGACAGGGGAGCTGGACCTTC.

The table lists this clone with a count of one. The V gene is TRBV5-1, the J gene TRBJ2-3; D is possibly TRBD2 (5 bases). Germline CDR1 reads SGHRS; CDR2 reads YFSETQ. Deletions cut 6 bases from V and 2 bases from J, with 13 bases between. There are 14 residues in the CDR3. CDR3: CASNRDSVTDTQYF. In DNA form, the CDR3 reads TGCGCCAGCAACCGGGATTCGGTCACAGATACGCAGTATTTT. Full variable domain (rest looked up from reference TRBV5-1 and TRBJ2-3): KAGVTQTPRYLIKTRGQQVTLSCSPISGHRSVSWYQQTPGQGLQFLFEYFSETQRNKGNFPGRFSGRQFSNSRSEMNVSTLELGDSALYLCASNRDSVTDTQYFGPGTRLTVL.

The chain has TRBV10-3 and TRBJ2-2, with 10 positions matching TRBD2. V lost 6 bases to trimming and J lost 6 bases; unmatched junction nucleotides: 1. This CDR3 has 13 amino acids. Looked up from germline, CDR1 is ENHRY and CDR2 is SYGVKD. CDR3 in DNA: TGTGCCATCAGGGGACTAGCGTCCGGGGAGCTGTTTTTT. Its translation: CAIRGLASGELFF.

V usage is TRBV6-1 and J usage is TRBJ1-3; 9 bases match TRBD1. Trimming at V came to 0 bases and at J to 0 bases, leaving 6 bases not matched to a gene. CDR3 length: 18 residues. Germline CDR1 reads MNHNS; CDR2 reads SASEGT. CDR3 sequence (DNA): TGTGCCAGCAGTGAAGCTCTCGGACAGGGGAGCTCTGGAAACACCATATATTTT. It is translated as CASSEALGQGSSGNTIYF.

As regards this clone: A read error may produce the germline difference seen at one junction end. The V call is TRBV25-1, the J call TRBJ2-5, with a tentative D call TRBD1 (5 bases). This CDR3 is 12 amino acids long. Germline values: CDR1 MGHDK, CDR2 SYGVNS. The CDR3 DNA sequence: TGTGCCAGCAAGGGGAACCAGGAGACCCAGTACTTC. Its protein product is CASKGNQETQYF.

The rearrangement uses TRBV10-3 and TRBJ2-1; 14 positions agree with TRBD2. CDR1 and CDR2 from the germline V gene are ENHRY and SYGVKD. Trimming at V came to 10 bases and at J to 11 bases, leaving 10 bases not matched to a gene. The CDR3 has 14 amino acids. CDR3 coding DNA: TGTGCCACCACCGGGACTAGCGGGGGTCAAAAGCAGTTCTTC. Its translation: CATTGTSGGQKQFF.

This clone appeared many times. The V and J genes are TRBV6-2 or TRBV6-3 and TRBJ1-2; D unresolved. The germline V gene has CDR1 MNHEY and CDR2 SVGEGT. The CDR3 has 15 residues. Trimming took off 0 bases at V and 5 bases at J, with 13 bases between the two ends. CDR3 DNA: TGTGCCAGCAGTTACTCGGTATTGGACTCTTATGGCTACACCTTC. Protein: CASSYSVLDSYGYTF.